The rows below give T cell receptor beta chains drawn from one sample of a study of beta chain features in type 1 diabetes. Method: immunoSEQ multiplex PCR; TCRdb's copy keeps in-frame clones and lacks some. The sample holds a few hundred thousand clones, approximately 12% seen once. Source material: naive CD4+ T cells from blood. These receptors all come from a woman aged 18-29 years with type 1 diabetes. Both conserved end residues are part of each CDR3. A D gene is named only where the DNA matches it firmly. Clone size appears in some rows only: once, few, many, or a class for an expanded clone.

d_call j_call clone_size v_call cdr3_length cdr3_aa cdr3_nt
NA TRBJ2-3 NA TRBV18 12 CASSASADTQYF TGTGCCAGCTCAGCCAGCGCAGATACGCAGTATTTT
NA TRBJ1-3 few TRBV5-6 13 CASSRAGGNTIYF TGTGCCAGCAGCCGAGCAGGGGGAAACACCATATATTTT
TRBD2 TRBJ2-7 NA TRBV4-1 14 CASRPSGRSYEQYF TGCGCCAGCAGACCTAGCGGGAGATCCTACGAGCAGTACTTC
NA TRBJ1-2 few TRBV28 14 CASSFSGSNYGYTF TGTGCCAGCAGTTTTTCGGGATCTAACTATGGCTACACCTTC
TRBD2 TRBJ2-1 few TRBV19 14 CASSKLAGINEQFF TGTGCCAGTAGTAAACTAGCGGGAATCAATGAGCAGTTCTTC
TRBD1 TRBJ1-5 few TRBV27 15 CASSLSTGGSQPQHF TGTGCCAGCAGTTTATCCACAGGGGGTAGCCAGCCCCAGCATTTT
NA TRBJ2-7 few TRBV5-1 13 CASSLQGVREQYF TGCGCCAGCAGCTTACAGGGAGTGCGTGAGCAGTACTTC
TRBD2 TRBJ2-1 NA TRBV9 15 CASSVAAGGTDEQFF TGTGCCAGCAGCGTAGCTGCGGGGGGGACCGATGAGCAGTTCTTC
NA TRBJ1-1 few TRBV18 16 CASSTRGDGMNTEAFF TGTGCCAGCTCGACGCGGGGGGACGGCATGAACACTGAAGCTTTCTTT
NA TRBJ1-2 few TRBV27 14 CASSPWGPPYGYTF TGTGCCAGCAGCCCTTGGGGCCCTCCCTATGGCTACACCTTC
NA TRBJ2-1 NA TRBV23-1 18 CASSRSTGTLGRSYEQFF TGCGCCAGCAGTCGGTCTACAGGGACCCTAGGTAGGTCGTATGAGCAGTTCTTC
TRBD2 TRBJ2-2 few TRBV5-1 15 CASSLVAGPTGELFF TGCGCCAGCAGCTTAGTAGCGGGACCCACCGGGGAGCTGTTTTTT
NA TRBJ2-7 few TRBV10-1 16 CASSESGKGHLYEQYF TGCGCCAGCAGTGAGTCAGGCAAGGGACACCTCTACGAGCAGTACTTC
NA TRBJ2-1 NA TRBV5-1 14 CASSFDRTYNEQFF TGCGCCAGCAGCTTTGACAGAACCTACAATGAGCAGTTCTTC
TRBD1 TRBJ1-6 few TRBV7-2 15 CASNDDRDYNSPLHF TGTGCCAGCAACGATGACAGGGACTATAATTCACCCCTCCACTTT
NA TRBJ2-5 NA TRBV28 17 CASTFLGRGRTQETQYF TGTGCCAGCACCTTCCTTGGAAGAGGGCGGACCCAAGAGACCCAGTACTTC
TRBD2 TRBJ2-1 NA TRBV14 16 CASSQLTGGSYNEQFF TGTGCCAGCAGCCAACTGACGGGAGGATCCTACAATGAGCAGTTCTTC
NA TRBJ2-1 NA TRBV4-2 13 CASSQDPRDEQFF TGTGCCAGCAGCCAAGATCCACGGGATGAGCAGTTCTTC
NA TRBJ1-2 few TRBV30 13 CAWSGGGNYGYTF TGTGCCTGGAGTGGGGGGGGTAACTATGGCTACACCTTC
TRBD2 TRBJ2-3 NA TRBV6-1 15 CASSLLAGAADTQYF TGTGCCAGCAGCCTACTAGCGGGAGCGGCAGATACGCAGTATTTT
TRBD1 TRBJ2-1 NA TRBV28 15 CASSGGQGPYNEQFF TGTGCCAGCAGTGGGGGACAGGGGCCATACAATGAGCAGTTCTTC
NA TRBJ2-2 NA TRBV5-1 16 CASSPWTDSRPGELFF TGCGCCAGCAGCCCATGGACAGACTCCCGGCCCGGGGAGCTGTTTTTT
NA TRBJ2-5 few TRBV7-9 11 CASSPEVAQYF TGTGCCAGCAGCCCAGAGGTGGCCCAGTACTTC
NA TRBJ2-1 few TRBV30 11 CAWSALAEQFF TGTGCCTGGAGTGCTCTAGCGGAGCAGTTCTTC
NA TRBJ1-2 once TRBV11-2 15 CASSAKQVAHYGYTF TGTGCCAGCAGCGCAAAACAGGTTGCACACTATGGCTACACCTTC
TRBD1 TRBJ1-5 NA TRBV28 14 CASSPGTGSQPQHF TGTGCCAGCAGTCCGGGGACAGGGTCACAGCCCCAGCATTTT
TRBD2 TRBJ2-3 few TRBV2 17 CASSRGLAGASTDTQYF TGTGCCAGCAGCCGCGGACTAGCGGGAGCTAGCACAGATACGCAGTATTTT
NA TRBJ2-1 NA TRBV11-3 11 CASSHRDEQFF TGTGCCAGCAGCCACCGGGATGAGCAGTTCTTC
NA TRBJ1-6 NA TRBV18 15 CASSPDRWEKSPLHF TGTGCCAGCTCCCCAGACAGATGGGAAAAGTCACCCCTCCACTTT
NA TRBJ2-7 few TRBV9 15 CASSPPGRGAWEQYF TGTGCCAGCAGCCCCCCCGGACGCGGGGCGTGGGAGCAGTACTTC
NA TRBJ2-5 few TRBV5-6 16 CASSWRDRGGLETQYF TGTGCCAGCAGCTGGAGAGACAGGGGAGGGTTGGAGACCCAGTACTTC
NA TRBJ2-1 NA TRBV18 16 CASSPSEVGTYNEQFF TGTGCCAGCTCACCCAGTGAGGTCGGGACCTACAATGAGCAGTTCTTC
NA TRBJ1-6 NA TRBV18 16 CASSPGGDSYNSPLHF TGTGCCAGCTCACCCGGAGGGGACTCCTATAATTCACCCCTCCACTTT